Following are 20 T cell receptor beta chains from one sample sequenced in a study of identical twins. Using its own MiXCR run on the 5' RACE reads, TCRdb lists one record per CDR3 protein. Found here are 400,000 to 650,000 distinct CDR3 sequences, under 25% of them singletons; the top ten hold around 0.9%. These data are also associated with another study on T cells expressing NK-cell markers.

The sample consisted of CD4+ T cells sorted from blood. The receptor source for this set is a woman younger than 30 in good health.

This clonotype appeared many times. V is TRBV15 and J is TRBJ2-5, with unresolved D. The V and J ends lost 3 bases and 4 bases respectively, with 12 bases between them. CDR1 is LNHNV and CDR2 is YYDKDF in the germline V gene (reference sequence). This CDR3 is 14 amino acids long. This CDR3 is CATSRPWGRETQYF. As DNA, the CDR3 is TGTGCCACCAGCAGGCCTTGGGGTAGAGAGACCCAGTACTTC.

V and J are TRBV9 and TRBJ1-1, with no clear D. Trimming removed 7 bases from V and 3 bases from J, with 22 bases in between. CDR1 SGDLS and CDR2 YYNGEE come from the germline V gene. This CDR3 is 16 amino acids long. The DNA of the CDR3 is TGTGCCAGCGGGAGGCAGGTAGTTGAACGTGACACTGAAGCTTTCTTT. Amino acids: CASGRQVVERDTEAFF.

This clonotype was recorded a few times. This chain joins TRBV10-2 and TRBJ2-7; TRBD2 matches 10 bases. The CDR3 covers 18 residues. CDR1 is WSHSY and CDR2 is SAAADI in the germline V gene. With V trimmed by 0 bases and J by 4 bases, 12 bases remained unmatched. CDR3 sequence reads: CASSESTRSGRGRYEQYF. CDR3 nucleotides: TGCGCCAGCAGTGAGTCGACCCGAAGCGGGAGGGGACGATACGAGCAGTACTTC.

This clonotype was counted a few times. The chain has TRBV20-1 and TRBJ2-5; 11 bases match TRBD1. The V segment lost 6 bases and the J segment 5 bases; nucleotides outside the gene matches: 14. Germline V lookup: CDR1 DFQATT, CDR2 SNEGSKA (reference sequence). The CDR3 is 16 residues long. DNA of the CDR3: TGCAGTGCCAGGGGGGACAGGGGGTTTTGGGGTGAGACCCAGTACTTC. It codes for CSARGDRGFWGETQYF.

The sample holds a few counts of this clonotype. The chain recombines TRBV7-6 with TRBJ1-1; 8 positions match TRBD1. After removal of 1 base from V and 1 base from J, the junction contained 5 bases not matched to a gene. CDR3 size: 16 residues. The germline V gene encodes CDR1 SGHVS and CDR2 FNYEAQ. As DNA, the CDR3 is TGTGCCAGCAGCTTAGGACAGGGGCTTCCGAACACTGAAGCTTTCTTT. Protein: CASSLGQGLPNTEAFF. Drawing the rest from reference TRBV7-6 and TRBJ1-1, the complete variable domain is GAGVSQSPRYKVTKRGQDVALRCDPISGHVSLYWYRQALGQGPEFLTYFNYEAQQDKSGLPNDRFSAERPEGSISTLTIQRTEQRDSAMYRCASSLGQGLPNTEAFFGQGTRLTVV.

The table lists this clonotype with a few counts. The chain recombines TRBV20-1 with TRBJ2-7; D is ambiguous. V shed 2 bases and J shed 5 bases, with 13 bases lying between them. CDR1 is DFQATT, CDR2 SNEGSKA, per germline (reference sequence). The CDR3 consists of 13 residues. Here the CDR3 reads CSARSLGFDEQYF. In DNA form, the CDR3 reads TGCAGTGCTAGATCCCTAGGCTTCGACGAGCAGTACTTC.

This clonotype has just a few counts. The rearrangement uses TRBV24-1 and TRBJ2-1; 9 nucleotides line up with TRBD1. V gave up 4 bases and J gave up 6 bases; unmatched junction bases: 6. The CDR3 spans 15 residues. In germline, CDR1 is KGHDR, CDR2 SFDVKD. Written as DNA, the CDR3 is TGTGCCACCAGTGACCCACAGGGGGCGGGCAATGAGCAGTTCTTC. Its translation: CATSDPQGAGNEQFF.

This clonotype has at least ten counts. The genes are TRBV7-9 and TRBJ2-3; D perhaps matches TRBD1 (7 bases). With 6 bases removed from V and 3 bases from J, the gap between germline ends came to 19 bases. This CDR3 has 16 residues. CDR1 and CDR2 (germline): SEHNR, FQNEAQ (reference sequence). The CDR3 bases are TGTGCCAGCAGACCACAGGCGACAGGGAGGACAGATACGCAGTATTTT. Translating it yields CASRPQATGRTDTQYF.

This clonotype has ten or more counts. The chain recombines TRBV12-3 or TRBV12-4 with TRBJ2-1; D is undetermined. The V end lost 8 bases, the J end lost 0 bases, and 11 bases lay between the germline ends. The CDR3 extends over 14 amino acids. DNA for the CDR3: TGTGCCAGCCTTGAGAAGGGCTCCTACAATGAGCAGTTCTTC. This gives the protein CASLEKGSYNEQFF.

The chain has TRBV5-8 and TRBJ1-1; 9 nucleotides align to TRBD1. V lost 2 bases to trimming and J lost 8 bases; unmatched junction nucleotides: 4. The CDR3 has 13 residues. The germline V gene has CDR1 SGHTS and CDR2 YDEGEE. The CDR3 sequence: CASSFRDRDEAFF. CDR3 DNA: TGTGCCAGCAGCTTCCGGGACAGGGACGAAGCTTTCTTT.

The CDR3 region is CASSREGQGGNTEAFF. The CDR3 DNA follows: TGTGCCAGCAGCCGCGAAGGACAGGGGGGGAACACTGAAGCTTTCTTT. This sequence joins TRBV7-9 and TRBJ1-1; 10 bases map to TRBD1. After removal of 5 bases from V and 1 base from J, the junction contained 7 bases not matched to a gene. This CDR3 is built from 16 residues. In germline, CDR1 is SEHNR, CDR2 FQNEAQ (reference sequence).

The J gene is TRBJ1-2, the V gene TRBV27; D might be TRBD1 (6 bases). Germline CDR1 MNHEY, CDR2 SMNVEV (reference sequence). Trimming pared 3 bases from V and 4 bases from J, leaving 9 bases between. This CDR3 has 13 residues. The CDR3 here is CASSFQGSYGYTF. The CDR3 bases are TGTGCCAGCAGTTTTCAGGGGAGCTATGGCTACACCTTC.

The chain employs TRBV11-2 and TRBJ2-1; weak D call: TRBD2 (6 bases). Trimming shortened V by 7 bases and J by 2 bases, and 12 bases separated the two germline ends. CDR1 SGHAT and CDR2 FQNNGV come from the germline V gene. The CDR3 has 14 residues. Written as DNA, the CDR3 is TGTGCCAGCACCCCCCCGGGAGCCTACAATGAGCAGTTCTTC. Its translation: CASTPPGAYNEQFF.

This clonotype was seen only a few times. The V gene is TRBV7-9, the J gene TRBJ1-2; D is perhaps TRBD1 (5 bases). Germline-derived CDR1 and CDR2 are SEHNR and FQNEAQ (reference sequence). The V end was cut by 2 bases, the J end by 2 bases, with 9 bases between. CDR3 size: 14 residues. In nucleotides, the CDR3 is TGTGCCAGCAGCTTAAGACAGCTGAACTATGGCTACACCTTC. Amino acid sequence: CASSLRQLNYGYTF.

This clonotype turned up a few times. The chain has TRBV12-3 or TRBV12-4 and TRBJ1-5, with D possibly being TRBD1 (5 bases). The V and J ends lost 6 bases and 5 bases respectively, with 14 bases between them. The CDR3 has 14 amino acids. This CDR3 is CASSYPQGHQPQHF. The CDR3 DNA sequence: TGTGCCAGCAGCTACCCTCAGGGACATCAGCCCCAGCATTTT.

This clonotype turned up a few times. This chain links TRBV7-2 with TRBJ2-3, with D hard to call. Germline loops: CDR1 SGHTA, CDR2 FQGNSA. V was clipped by 5 bases and J by 2 bases, with 14 bases between them. The CDR3 has 15 amino acids. The CDR3 coding sequence is TGTGCCAGCAGCAACGGGTTGCCCTCCACAGATACGCAGTATTTT. Protein: CASSNGLPSTDTQYF. The full variable domain, in which reference TRBV7-2 and TRBJ2-3 provide the parts outside the CDR3, is GAGVSQSPSNKVTEKGKDVELRCDPISGHTALYWYRQSLGQGLEFLIYFQGNSAPDKSGLPSDRFSAERTGGSVSTLTIQRTQQEDSAVYLCASSNGLPSTDTQYFGPGTRLTVL.

This chain uses TRBV5-1 with TRBJ2-1; no clear D. The CDR3 extends over 12 amino acids. Trimming removed 2 bases at V and 9 bases at J, with 9 bases between. Germline V gene lookup returns CDR1 SGHRS and CDR2 YFSETQ. The CDR3 sequence is CASSFPDGEQFF. For the CDR3, the DNA is TGCGCCAGCAGCTTTCCCGACGGTGAGCAGTTCTTC.

V and J are TRBV12-3 or TRBV12-4 and TRBJ1-5; no definite D call. This CDR3 contains 15 residues. With 3 bases removed from V and 1 base from J, the gap between germline ends came to 10 bases. CDR3 residues: CASSFRQISNQPQHF. DNA for the CDR3: TGTGCCAGCAGTTTTCGCCAAATAAGCAATCAGCCCCAGCATTTT.

This clonotype has more than one count but fewer than ten. The rearrangement joins TRBV12-3 or TRBV12-4 to TRBJ2-3; D uncertain. The CDR3 is 16 residues long. Trimming removed 2 bases from V and 0 bases from J, with 12 bases in between. The DNA for the CDR3 is TGTGCCAGCAGTTTATATGGACGATCTAGCACAGATACGCAGTATTTT. Its translation is CASSLYGRSSTDTQYF.

This chain connects TRBV19 to TRBJ2-6; possibly TRBD2 for D (6 bases). V was trimmed by 7 bases and J by 0 bases, leaving 16 bases between them. The CDR3 has 17 amino acids. Germline V lookup: CDR1 LNHDA, CDR2 SQIVND (reference sequence). CDR3 DNA sequence: TGTGCCAGTACCTTTCACGGGAGCAGCTCTGGGGCCAACGTCCTGACTTTC. As protein: CASTFHGSSSGANVLTF. Filled out from reference TRBV19 and TRBJ2-6, the complete variable domain reads DGGITQSPKYLFRKEGQNVTLSCEQNLNHDAMYWYRQDPGQGLRLIYYSQIVNDFQKGDIAEGYSVSREKKESFPLTVTSAQKNPTAFYLCASTFHGSSSGANVLTFGAGSRLTVL.